This T cell receptor (beta chain) was recovered during a study of CD8+CD57+ T cells in acquired aplastic anemia (dated by TCRdb to between 2017 and 2018). With respect to the entire study: On average, sorted CD4+ and CD8+ cells yielded around 3.5 ug of extracted DNA, with a range of roughly 0.19 to 27.4 ug. An average of approximately 10 million reads for CD4+ cells and 11 million to 12 million reads for CD8+ cells was obtained from healthy donor samples.

In this study, sorted CD4+ and CD8+ T cells from the blood of healthy subjects and of severe aplastic anemia patients had their TCR repertoires deep-sequenced. Ficoll-Paque density gradient centrifugation was used to isolate peripheral blood mononuclear cells. CD4+ and CD8+ T cells were sorted by FACS or magnetic beads before DNA extraction. This clonotype was recorded a few times. Its antigen target is currently unknown. A much larger clone differs by one base, so this may be a read error. TCR beta VDJ combination and CDR3 sequence profiling used genomic DNA as the template. An Illumina HiSeq 2000 was used for TCR repertoire sequencing. Turning to the authors' computational methods: TRBV/TRBJ rearrangement plots, CDR3 size and DJ length profiles, and Simpson's diversity index were used to evaluate the repertoires. The immunodominant clone was defined as the most abundant DNA sequence in deep sequencing data. CDR3 amino acid sequences were checked for sharing across subjects and were also compared against the VDJdb database and published repertoires. The public reads were run again by TCRdb, first through fastp at Q25 and then through MiXCR, and only productive beta chains were kept. Each entry merges the rows of one CDR3 protein and shows their most common DNA and genes. The V and J calls were determined by TCRdb, not by the authors. The sample table shows about 130,000 distinct CDR3 sequences, and 35% to 50% are seen once. 8.4% of the sample rests with the top ten.

The germline V gene encodes CDR1 ENHRY and CDR2 SYGVKD. The CDR3 sequence holds 13 residues, the cysteine and phenylalanine included. Only CDR3 DNA is held: 39 bases, read in frame from base 1. Relative to germline, V is missing 11 bases and J is missing 4 bases, with 7 bases of the junction outside any gene match. Broad study findings and their caveats: Although around 30 CD8+ CDR3 sequences were shared by patients and controls, these sequences appeared highly expressed in patients and within the immunodominant clones of patients. Between patients and healthy controls, no significant difference in CD8+ Simpson's diversity was found (P=0.060).

Material for sequencing was sorted CD4+, CD8+, or CD8+CD57+ T cells (not recorded which) from PBMCs. The V gene is TRBV10-3 and the J gene is TRBJ2-5, with 10 bases matching TRBD1. The receptor comes from a human donor in good health, serving as a control. The DNA reads as follows: TGTGCCGGCGGGACAGGGGTTCGAGAGACCCAGTACTTC. It encodes CAGGTGVRETQYF.